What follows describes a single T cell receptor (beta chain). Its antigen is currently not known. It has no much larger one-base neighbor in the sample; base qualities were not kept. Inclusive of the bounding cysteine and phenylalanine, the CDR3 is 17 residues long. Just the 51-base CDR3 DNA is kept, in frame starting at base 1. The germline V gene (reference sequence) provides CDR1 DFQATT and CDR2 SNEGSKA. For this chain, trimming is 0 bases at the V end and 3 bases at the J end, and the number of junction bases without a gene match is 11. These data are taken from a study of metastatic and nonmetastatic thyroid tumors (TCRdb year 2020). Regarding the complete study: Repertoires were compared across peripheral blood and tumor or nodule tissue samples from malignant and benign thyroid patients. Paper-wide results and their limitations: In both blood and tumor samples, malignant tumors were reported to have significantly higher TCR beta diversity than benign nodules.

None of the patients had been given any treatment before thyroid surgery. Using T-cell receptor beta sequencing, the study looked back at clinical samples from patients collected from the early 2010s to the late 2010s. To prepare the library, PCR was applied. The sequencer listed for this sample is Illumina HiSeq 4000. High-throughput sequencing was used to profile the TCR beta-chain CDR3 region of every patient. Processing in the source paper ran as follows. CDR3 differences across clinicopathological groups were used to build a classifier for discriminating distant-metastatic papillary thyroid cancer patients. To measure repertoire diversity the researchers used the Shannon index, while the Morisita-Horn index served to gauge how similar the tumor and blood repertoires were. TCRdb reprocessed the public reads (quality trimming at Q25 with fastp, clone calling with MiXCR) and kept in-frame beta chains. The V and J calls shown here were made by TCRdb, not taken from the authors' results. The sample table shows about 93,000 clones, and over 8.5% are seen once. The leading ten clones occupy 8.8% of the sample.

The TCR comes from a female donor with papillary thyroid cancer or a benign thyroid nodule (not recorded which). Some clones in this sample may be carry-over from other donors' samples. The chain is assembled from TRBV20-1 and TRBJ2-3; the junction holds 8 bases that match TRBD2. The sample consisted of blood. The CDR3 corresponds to CSARDPSSAGGTDTQYF. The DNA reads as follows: TGCAGTGCTAGAGATCCTTCATCCGCGGGGGGAACAGATACGCAGTATTTT.